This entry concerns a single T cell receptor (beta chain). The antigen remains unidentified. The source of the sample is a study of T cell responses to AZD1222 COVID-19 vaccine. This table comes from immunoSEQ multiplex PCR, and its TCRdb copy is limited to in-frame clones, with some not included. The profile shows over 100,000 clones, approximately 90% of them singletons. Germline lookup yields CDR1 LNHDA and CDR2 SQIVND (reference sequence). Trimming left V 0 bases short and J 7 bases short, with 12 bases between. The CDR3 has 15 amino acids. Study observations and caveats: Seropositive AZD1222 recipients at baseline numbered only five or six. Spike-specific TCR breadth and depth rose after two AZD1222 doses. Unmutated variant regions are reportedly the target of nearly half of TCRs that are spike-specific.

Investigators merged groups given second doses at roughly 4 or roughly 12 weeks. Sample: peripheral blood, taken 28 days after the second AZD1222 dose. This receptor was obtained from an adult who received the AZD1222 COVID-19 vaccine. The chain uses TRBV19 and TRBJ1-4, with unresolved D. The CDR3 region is CASSIDRSGGEKLFF. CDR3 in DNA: TGTGCCAGTAGTATAGACAGGAGTGGAGGTGAAAAACTGTTTTTT.